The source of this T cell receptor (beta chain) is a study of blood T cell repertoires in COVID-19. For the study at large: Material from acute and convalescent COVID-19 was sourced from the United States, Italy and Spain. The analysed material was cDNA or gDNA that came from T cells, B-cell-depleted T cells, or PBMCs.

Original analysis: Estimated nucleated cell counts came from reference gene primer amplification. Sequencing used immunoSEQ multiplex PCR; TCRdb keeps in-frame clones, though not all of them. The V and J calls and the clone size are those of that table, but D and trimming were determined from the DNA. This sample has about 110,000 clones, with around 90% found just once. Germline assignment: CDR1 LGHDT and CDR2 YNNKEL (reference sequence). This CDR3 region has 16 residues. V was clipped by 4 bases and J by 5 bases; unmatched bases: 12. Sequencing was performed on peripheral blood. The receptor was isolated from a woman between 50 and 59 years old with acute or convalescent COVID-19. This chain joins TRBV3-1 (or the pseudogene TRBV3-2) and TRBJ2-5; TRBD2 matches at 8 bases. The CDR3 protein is CASSPGGAGESETQYF. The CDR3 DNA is TGTGCCAGCAGCCCGGGGGGAGCGGGAGAGTCGGAGACCCAGTACTTC.